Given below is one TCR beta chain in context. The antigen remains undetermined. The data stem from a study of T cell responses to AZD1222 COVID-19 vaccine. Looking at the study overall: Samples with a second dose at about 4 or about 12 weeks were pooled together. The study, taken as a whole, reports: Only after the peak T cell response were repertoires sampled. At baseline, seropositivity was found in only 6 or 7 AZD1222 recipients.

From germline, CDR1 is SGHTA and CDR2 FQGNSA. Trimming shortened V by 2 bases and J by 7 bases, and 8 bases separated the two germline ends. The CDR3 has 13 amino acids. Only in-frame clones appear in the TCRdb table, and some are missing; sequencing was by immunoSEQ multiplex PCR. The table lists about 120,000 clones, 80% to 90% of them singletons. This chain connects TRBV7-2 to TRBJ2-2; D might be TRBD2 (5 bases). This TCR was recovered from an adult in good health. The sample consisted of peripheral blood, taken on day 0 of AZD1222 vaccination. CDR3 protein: CASSLRGDGELFF. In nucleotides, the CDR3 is TGTGCCAGCAGCTTACGGGGTGACGGGGAGCTGTTTTTT.